The next 8 T cell receptor beta chains were all read from a single sample in a study of monozygotic twins with inflammatory bowel disease. TCRdb re-analyzed the 5' RACE reads; it lists each CDR3 protein once, without DNA. The table lists more than 300,000 distinct CDR3 sequences. The specimen sequenced was blood. The origin of the receptors is a human donor with ulcerative colitis or Crohn's disease, or a healthy co-twin of an affected twin (not recorded which).

This sequence joins TRBV15 and TRBJ2-5; TCRdb returns TRBD1, unconfirmable since there is no DNA. Germline lookup yields CDR1 LNHNV and CDR2 YYDKDF (reference sequence). This CDR3 contains 14 residues. The CDR3 loop reads CATSFGQGGETQYF.

The V and J genes are TRBV7-9 and TRBJ2-2; TCRdb gives TRBD1 as the D gene, but with no DNA this cannot be confirmed. The CDR3 covers 15 residues. Per the germline V gene, CDR1 is SEHNR and CDR2 is FQNEAQ (reference sequence). This chain's CDR3 is CASSTAGTGFGELFF.

This chain connects TRBV7-9 to TRBJ2-5; the D call from TCRdb, TRBD1, cannot be confirmed without DNA. This CDR3 has 14 amino acids. Germline assignment: CDR1 SEHNR and CDR2 FQNEAQ (reference sequence). The chain's CDR3 is CASSGRKYQETQYF.

This chain joins TRBV5-6 and TRBJ2-7; the D call of TRBD2 rests on TCRdb alone, since no DNA is present to check it. The V gene's germline CDR1 is SGHDT and CDR2 YYEEEE. This CDR3 has 13 amino acids. CDR3 residues: CASSGTMVDEQYF.

This chain uses TRBV2 with TRBJ2-2; TCRdb designates TRBD1, a call that cannot be tested without DNA. This CDR3 spans 14 amino acids. The germline V gene has CDR1 SNHLY and CDR2 FYNNEI. The CDR3 loop is CASIWTGGPGELFF.

V gene TRBV4-3 combines with J gene TRBJ2-7; the TCRdb call, TRBD1, lacks DNA for checking. This CDR3 comprises 13 residues. Germline values: CDR1 LGHNA, CDR2 YSLEER. CDR3: CASTPGPGYEQYF.

The chain has TRBV7-2 and TRBJ2-1; TCRdb calls TRBD1, which cannot be checked without DNA. Looked up from germline, CDR1 is SGHTA and CDR2 is FQGNSA. CDR3 length: 14 residues. This CDR3 reads CASSFRDRYNEQFF.

This sequence joins TRBV4-3 and TRBJ1-1; absent DNA, TCRdb's TRBD1 call cannot be checked. The CDR3 totals 16 residues. Germline V lookup: CDR1 LGHNA, CDR2 YSLEER. The CDR3 here is CASSQGVKGAGTEAFF.